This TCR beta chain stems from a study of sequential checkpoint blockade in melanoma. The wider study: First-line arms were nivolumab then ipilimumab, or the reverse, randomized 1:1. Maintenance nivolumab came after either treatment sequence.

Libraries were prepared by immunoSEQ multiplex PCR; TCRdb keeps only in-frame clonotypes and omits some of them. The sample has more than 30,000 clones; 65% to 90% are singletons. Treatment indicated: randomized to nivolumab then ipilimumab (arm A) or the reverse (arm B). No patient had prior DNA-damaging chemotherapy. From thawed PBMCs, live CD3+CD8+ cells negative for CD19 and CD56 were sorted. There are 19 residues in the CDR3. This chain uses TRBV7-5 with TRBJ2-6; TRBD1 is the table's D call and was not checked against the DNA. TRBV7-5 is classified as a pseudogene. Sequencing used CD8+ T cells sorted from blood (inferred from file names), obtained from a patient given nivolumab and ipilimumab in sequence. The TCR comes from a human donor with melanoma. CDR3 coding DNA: TGTGCCAGAAGCTTAGATACGGGGCAGGGGGGCTCTGGGGCCAACGTCCTGACTTTC. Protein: CARSLDTGQGGSGANVLTF.